The rows below give T cell receptor beta chains drawn from one sample of a study of CD8+ T cells in alopecia areata. The method was immunoSEQ multiplex PCR; TCRdb's version includes in-frame clones alone and lacks a portion of them. Altogether some 130,000 clones are present, about 46% being singletons, with the ten largest covering around 20%. The starting material was CD8+ T cells sorted from blood, obtained at week 0. These receptors were obtained from a human donor with alopecia areata. Each CDR3 is given with its conserved first and last residue. A D gene is named only where the DNA matches it firmly. Clone size is shown for a subset of rows, as once, few, many or a class of expanded clone.

v_gene	j_gene	d_gene	abundance	CDR3nt	CDR3aa
TRBV4-1	TRBJ2-1	.	.	TGCGCCAGCAGCCCAGAGGGGGGGCTAGGTGAGCAGTTCTTC	CASSPEGGLGEQFF
TRBV29-1	TRBJ1-2	.	few	TGCAGCGTTGTGGGCCAGCAAAGGGGCTACACCTTC	CSVVGQQRGYTF
TRBV25-1	TRBJ1-2	.	.	TGTGCCAGCAGCTTCGACAGGTTCTATGGCTACACCTTC	CASSFDRFYGYTF
TRBV7-9	TRBJ1-1	TRBD1	.	TGTGCCAGCAGCACCCGGACAGGCAGGAACACTGAAGCTTTCTTT	CASSTRTGRNTEAFF
TRBV30	TRBJ2-2	.	.	TGTGCCTGGAGTCCCAACTCCGGGACCGGGGAGCTGTTTTTT	CAWSPNSGTGELFF
TRBV7-9	TRBJ1-1	.	few	TGTGCCAGCAGCTGGAATGAGGTGACTGAAGCTTTCTTT	CASSWNEVTEAFF
TRBV9	TRBJ2-7	TRBD1	.	TGTGCCAGCAGCGTCGACAGGGGGTACGAGCAGTACTTC	CASSVDRGYEQYF
TRBV7-3	TRBJ1-1	.	.	TGTGCCAGCAGCTTAACGCCGGGGAAGGGTGAAGCTTTCTTT	CASSLTPGKGEAFF
TRBV27	TRBJ1-5	.	.	TGTGCCAGCAGTCCCGACAGGAATCAGCCCCAGCATTTT	CASSPDRNQPQHF
TRBV10-3	TRBJ2-5	TRBD1	once	TGTGCCATCAGTGACCGGGACAGCCAAGAGACCCAGTACTTC	CAISDRDSQETQYF